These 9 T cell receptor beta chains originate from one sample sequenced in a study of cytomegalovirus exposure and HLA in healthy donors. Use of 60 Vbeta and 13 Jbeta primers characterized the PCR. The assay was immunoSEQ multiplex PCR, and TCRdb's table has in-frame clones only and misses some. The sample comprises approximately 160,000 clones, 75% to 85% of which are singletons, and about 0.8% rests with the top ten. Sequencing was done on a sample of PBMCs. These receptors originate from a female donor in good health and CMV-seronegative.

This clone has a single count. The CDR3 spells CASSRTSSYNEQFF. The CDR3 DNA reads as TGTGCCAGCAGCAGGACTAGCTCCTACAATGAGCAGTTCTTC. The rearrangement links TRBV9 to TRBJ2-1, with 7 bases lining up with TRBD2. The CDR3 has 14 amino acids. The germline CDR1 and CDR2 sequences are SGDLS and YYNGEE. After removal of 4 bases from V and 0 bases from J, the junction contained 1 base not matched to a gene.

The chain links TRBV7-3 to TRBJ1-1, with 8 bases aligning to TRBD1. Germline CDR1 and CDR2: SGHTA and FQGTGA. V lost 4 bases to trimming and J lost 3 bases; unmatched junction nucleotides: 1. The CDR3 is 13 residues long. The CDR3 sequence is CASSSDRDTEAFF. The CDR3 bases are TGTGCCAGCAGCTCGGACAGGGACACTGAAGCTTTCTTT.

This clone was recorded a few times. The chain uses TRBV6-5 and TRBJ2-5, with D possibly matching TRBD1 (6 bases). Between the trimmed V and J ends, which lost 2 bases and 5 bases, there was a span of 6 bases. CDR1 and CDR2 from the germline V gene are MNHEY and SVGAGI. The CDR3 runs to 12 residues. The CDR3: CASSYQGETQYF. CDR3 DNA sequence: TGTGCCAGCAGTTACCAGGGGGAGACCCAGTACTTC.

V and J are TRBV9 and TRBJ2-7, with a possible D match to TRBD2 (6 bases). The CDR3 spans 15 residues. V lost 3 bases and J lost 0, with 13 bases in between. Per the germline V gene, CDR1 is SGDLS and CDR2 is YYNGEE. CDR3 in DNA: TGTGCCAGCAGCGCCGGGGACTCCCTCTCCTACGAGCAGTACTTC. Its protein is CASSAGDSLSYEQYF.

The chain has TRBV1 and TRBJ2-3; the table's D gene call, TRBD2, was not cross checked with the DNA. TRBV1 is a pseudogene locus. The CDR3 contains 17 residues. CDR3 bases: TGCACCAGCAGCCAACCCCAGCGGGGGAAAGGGGCAGATACGCAGTATTTT. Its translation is CTSSQPQRGKGADTQYF.

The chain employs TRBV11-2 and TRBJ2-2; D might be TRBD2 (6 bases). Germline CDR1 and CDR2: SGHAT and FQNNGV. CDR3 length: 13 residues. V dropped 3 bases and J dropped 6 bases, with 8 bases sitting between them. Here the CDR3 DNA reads TGTGCCAGCAGCTTTCGGGGGTCCGGGGAGCTGTTTTTT. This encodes CASSFRGSGELFF.

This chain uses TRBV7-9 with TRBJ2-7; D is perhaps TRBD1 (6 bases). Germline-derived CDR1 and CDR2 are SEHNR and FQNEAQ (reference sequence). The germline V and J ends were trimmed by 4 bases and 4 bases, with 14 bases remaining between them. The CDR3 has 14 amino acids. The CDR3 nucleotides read TGTGCCAGCAGCTACCTACAGGGTAGATACGAGCAGTACTTC. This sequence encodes CASSYLQGRYEQYF.

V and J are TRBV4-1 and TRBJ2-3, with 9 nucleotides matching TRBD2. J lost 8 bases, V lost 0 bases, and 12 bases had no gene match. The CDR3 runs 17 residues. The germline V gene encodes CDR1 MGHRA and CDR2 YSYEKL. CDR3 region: CASSQDPPSGIRGTQYF. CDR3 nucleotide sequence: TGCGCCAGCAGCCAAGATCCACCTAGCGGGATAAGAGGTACGCAGTATTTT.

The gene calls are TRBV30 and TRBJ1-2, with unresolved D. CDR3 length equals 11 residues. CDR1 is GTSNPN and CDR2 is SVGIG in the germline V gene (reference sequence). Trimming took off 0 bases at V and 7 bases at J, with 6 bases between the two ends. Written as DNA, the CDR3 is TGTGCCTGGAGTGTCGAAGCTGGCTACACCTTC. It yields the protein CAWSVEAGYTF.